This is a list of T cell receptor beta chains from one sample in a study of cytomegalovirus exposure and HLA in healthy donors. Only in-frame clones appear in the TCRdb table, and some are missing; sequencing was by immunoSEQ multiplex PCR. The sample has more than 140,000 clones; approximately 71% are singletons. Sequenced: PBMCs. These receptors originate from a man aged 40-55 years in good health and CMV-seronegative. Each CDR3 is given with its conserved first and last residue. D genes are given only for firm matches. Clone sizes are given selectively: once, few, many, or a class where the clone is expanded.

j_gene	v_gene	abundance	d_gene	CDR3nt	CDR3aa
TRBJ1-5	TRBV7-2	.	.	TGTGCCAGCAGCTTATTCCGCGCCAATCAGCCCCAGCATTTT	CASSLFRANQPQHF
TRBJ1-2	TRBV19	.	TRBD1	TGTGCCAGTGGACTACAGGGGGAGAGCTATGGCTACACCTTC	CASGLQGESYGYTF
TRBJ1-1	TRBV6-6	.	TRBD1	TGTGCCAGCAGTCTTGCCGACAGGGGTACTGAAGCTTTCTTT	CASSLADRGTEAFF
TRBJ2-1	TRBV11-3	.	TRBD2	TGTGCCAGCAGCTCATTGACTAGCGGGGGGCAGAATGAGCAGTTCTTC	CASSSLTSGGQNEQFF
TRBJ1-6	TRBV28	.	TRBD1	TGTGCCAGCAGTTTTTCGTTCCCCAAACGGACAGGGAGGGCACCCCTCCACTTT	CASSFSFPKRTGRAPLHF
TRBJ2-3	TRBV7-2	.	.	TGTGCCAGCAGCCGAGGTGCAGATACGCAGTATTTT	CASSRGADTQYF
TRBJ1-6	TRBV7-2	.	.	TGTGCCAGCAGCACCCGGACAGCTTATAATTCACCCCTCCACTTT	CASSTRTAYNSPLHF
TRBJ2-7	TRBV7-9	.	TRBD1	TGTGCCAGCAGCTTAACGACAGGGCACTACGAGCAGTACTTC	CASSLTTGHYEQYF
TRBJ1-2	TRBV7-9	once	TRBD1	TGTGCCAGCAGCGGGGACAGGCAGAATGGCTACACCTTC	CASSGDRQNGYTF
TRBJ2-1	TRBV6-5	medium-sized	.	TGTGCCAGCAGTCACCCTGAAGGGGGACCCAATGAGCAGTTCTTC	CASSHPEGGPNEQFF
TRBJ1-1	TRBV11-2	.	.	TGTGCCAGCAGCTTAGGGGTAGTGCGAGGGCCCCGCTTT	CASSLGVVRGPRF